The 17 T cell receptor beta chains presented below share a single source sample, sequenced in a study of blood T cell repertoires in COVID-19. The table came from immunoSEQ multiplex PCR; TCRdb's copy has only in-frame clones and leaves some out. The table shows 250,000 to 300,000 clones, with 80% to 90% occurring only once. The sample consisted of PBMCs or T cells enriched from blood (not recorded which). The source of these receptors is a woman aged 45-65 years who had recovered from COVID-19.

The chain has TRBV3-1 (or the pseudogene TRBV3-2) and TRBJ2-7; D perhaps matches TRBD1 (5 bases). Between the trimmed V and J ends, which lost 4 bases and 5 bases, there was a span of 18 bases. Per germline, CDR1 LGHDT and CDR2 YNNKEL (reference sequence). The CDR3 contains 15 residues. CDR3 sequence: CASSRLRVLGNEQYF. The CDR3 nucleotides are TGTGCCAGCAGCCGTCTCAGGGTCCTGGGGAACGAGCAGTACTTC.

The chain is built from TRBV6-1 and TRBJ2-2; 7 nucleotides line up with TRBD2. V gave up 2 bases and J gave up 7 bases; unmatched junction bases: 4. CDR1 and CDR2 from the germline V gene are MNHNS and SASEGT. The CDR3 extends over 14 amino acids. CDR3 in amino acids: CASSETWGGGELFF. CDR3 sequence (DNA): TGTGCCAGCAGTGAAACTTGGGGGGGCGGGGAGCTGTTTTTT.

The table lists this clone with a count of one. CDR3: CASSGYRVGDEKLFF. The CDR3 region has the DNA TGTGCCAGCAGTGGTTACAGGGTGGGAGATGAAAAACTGTTTTTT. The chain links TRBV28 to TRBJ1-4; tentatively, D is TRBD1 (6 bases). V dropped 5 bases and J dropped 6 bases, with 16 bases sitting between them. The CDR3 extends over 15 amino acids. Germline V gene lookup returns CDR1 MDHEN and CDR2 SYDVKM.

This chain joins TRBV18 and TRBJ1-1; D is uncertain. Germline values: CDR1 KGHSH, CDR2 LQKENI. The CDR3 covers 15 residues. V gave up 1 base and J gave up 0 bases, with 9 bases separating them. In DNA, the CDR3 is TGTGCCAGCTCACCACAACAGCCCATGAACACTGAAGCTTTCTTT. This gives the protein CASSPQQPMNTEAFF.

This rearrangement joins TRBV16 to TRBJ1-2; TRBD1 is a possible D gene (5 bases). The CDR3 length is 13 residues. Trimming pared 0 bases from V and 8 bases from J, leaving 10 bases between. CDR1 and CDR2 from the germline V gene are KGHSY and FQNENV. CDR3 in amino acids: CASSQSGARGYTF. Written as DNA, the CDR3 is TGTGCCAGCAGCCAATCAGGGGCCCGGGGCTACACCTTC.

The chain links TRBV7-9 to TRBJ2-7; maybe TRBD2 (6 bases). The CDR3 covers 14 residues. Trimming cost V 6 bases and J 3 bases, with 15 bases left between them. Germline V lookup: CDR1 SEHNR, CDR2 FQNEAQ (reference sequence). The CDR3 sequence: CASRSGASSYEQYF. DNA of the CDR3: TGTGCCAGCAGGTCGGGAGCTTCAAGCTACGAGCAGTACTTC.

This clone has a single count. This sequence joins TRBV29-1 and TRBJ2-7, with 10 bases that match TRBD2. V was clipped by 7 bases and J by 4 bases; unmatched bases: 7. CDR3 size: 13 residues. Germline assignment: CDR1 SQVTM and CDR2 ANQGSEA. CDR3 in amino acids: CSAAQGLAYEQYF. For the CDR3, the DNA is TGCAGCGCTGCGCAGGGACTAGCGTACGAGCAGTACTTC.

The CDR3 region is CASAPSERLNTGELFF. CDR3 coding DNA: TGTGCCAGCGCTCCATCCGAGAGGCTGAACACCGGGGAGCTGTTTTTT. The J gene is TRBJ2-2, the V gene TRBV7-9; D is unresolved. This CDR3 is built from 16 residues. Trimming took off 8 bases at V and 1 base at J, with 17 bases between the two ends. From germline, CDR1 is SEHNR and CDR2 FQNEAQ (reference sequence). Looking up the rest from reference TRBV7-9 and TRBJ2-2 gives the full variable domain: DTGVSQNPRHKITKRGQNVTFRCDPISEHNRLYWYRQTLGQGPEFLTYFQNEAQLEKSRLLSDRFSAERPKGSFSTLEIQRTEQGDSAMYLCASAPSERLNTGELFFGEGSRLTVL.

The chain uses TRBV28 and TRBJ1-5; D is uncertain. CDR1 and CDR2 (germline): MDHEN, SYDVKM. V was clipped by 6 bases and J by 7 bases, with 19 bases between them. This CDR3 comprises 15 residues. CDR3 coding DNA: TGTGCCAGCAGCTACGGTCGGAGAGGATACCAGCCCCAGCATTTT. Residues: CASSYGRRGYQPQHF.

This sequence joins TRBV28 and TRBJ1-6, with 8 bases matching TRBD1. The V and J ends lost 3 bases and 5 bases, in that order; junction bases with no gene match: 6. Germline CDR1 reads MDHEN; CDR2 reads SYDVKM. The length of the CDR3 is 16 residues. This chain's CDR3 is CASSFGRGLDNSPLHF. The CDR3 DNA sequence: TGTGCCAGCAGTTTTGGCAGGGGGCTTGATAATTCACCCCTCCACTTT.

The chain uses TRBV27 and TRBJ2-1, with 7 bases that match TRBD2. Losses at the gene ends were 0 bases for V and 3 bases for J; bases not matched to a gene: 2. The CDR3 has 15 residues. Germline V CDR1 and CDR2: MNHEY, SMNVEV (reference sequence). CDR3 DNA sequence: TGTGCCAGCAGTTTATCAGCGGGATTCTACAATGAGCAGTTCTTC. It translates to CASSLSAGFYNEQFF.

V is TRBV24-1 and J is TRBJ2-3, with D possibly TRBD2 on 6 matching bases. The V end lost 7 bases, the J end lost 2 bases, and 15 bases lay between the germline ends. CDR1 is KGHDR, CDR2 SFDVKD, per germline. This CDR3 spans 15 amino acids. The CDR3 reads CATSPGDYHTDTQYF. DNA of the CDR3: TGTGCCACCAGCCCGGGAGACTACCACACAGATACGCAGTATTTT.

CDR3 protein: CASSLVGTGVYSEETNEKLFF. Written as DNA, the CDR3 is TGTGCCAGCAGTTTGGTAGGGACAGGGGTTTATTCCGAAGAGACTAATGAAAAACTGTTTTTT. The chain links TRBV28 to TRBJ1-4, with 10 bases fitting TRBD1. CDR1 and CDR2 (germline): MDHEN, SYDVKM. The CDR3 contains 21 residues. The ends lost 3 bases at V and 2 bases at J; junction bases unmatched: 18.

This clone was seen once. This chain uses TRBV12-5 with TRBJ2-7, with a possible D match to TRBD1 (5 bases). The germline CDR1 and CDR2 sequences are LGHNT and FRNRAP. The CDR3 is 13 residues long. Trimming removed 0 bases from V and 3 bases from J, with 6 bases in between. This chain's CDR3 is CASGLVGDYEQYF. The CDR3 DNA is TGTGCTAGTGGTTTGGTAGGGGACTACGAGCAGTACTTC.

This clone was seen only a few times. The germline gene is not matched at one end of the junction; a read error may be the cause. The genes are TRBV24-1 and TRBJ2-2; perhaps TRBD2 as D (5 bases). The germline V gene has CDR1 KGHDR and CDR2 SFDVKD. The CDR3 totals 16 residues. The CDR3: CATRDSIGVDTGELFF. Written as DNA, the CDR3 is TGTGCCACCAGGGATTCCATCGGGGTCGACACCGGGGAGCTGTTTTTT.

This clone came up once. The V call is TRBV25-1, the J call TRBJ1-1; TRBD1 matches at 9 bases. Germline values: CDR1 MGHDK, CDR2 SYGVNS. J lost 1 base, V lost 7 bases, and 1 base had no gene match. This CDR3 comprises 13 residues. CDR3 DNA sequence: TGTGCCAGCAAGGACAGGGGGAACACTGAAGCTTTCTTT. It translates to CASKDRGNTEAFF. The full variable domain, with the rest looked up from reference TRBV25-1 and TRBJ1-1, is EADIYQTPRYLVIGTGKKITLECSQTMGHDKMYWYQQDPGMELHLIHYSYGVNSTEKGDLSSESTVSRIRTEHFPLTLESARPSHTSQYLCASKDRGNTEAFFGQGTRLTVV.

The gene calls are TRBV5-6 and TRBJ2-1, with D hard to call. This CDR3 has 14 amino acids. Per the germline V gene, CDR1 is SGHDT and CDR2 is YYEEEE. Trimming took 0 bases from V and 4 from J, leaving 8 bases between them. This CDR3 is CASSLGSGYNEQFF. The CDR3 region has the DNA TGTGCCAGCAGCTTGGGATCGGGTTACAATGAGCAGTTCTTC.